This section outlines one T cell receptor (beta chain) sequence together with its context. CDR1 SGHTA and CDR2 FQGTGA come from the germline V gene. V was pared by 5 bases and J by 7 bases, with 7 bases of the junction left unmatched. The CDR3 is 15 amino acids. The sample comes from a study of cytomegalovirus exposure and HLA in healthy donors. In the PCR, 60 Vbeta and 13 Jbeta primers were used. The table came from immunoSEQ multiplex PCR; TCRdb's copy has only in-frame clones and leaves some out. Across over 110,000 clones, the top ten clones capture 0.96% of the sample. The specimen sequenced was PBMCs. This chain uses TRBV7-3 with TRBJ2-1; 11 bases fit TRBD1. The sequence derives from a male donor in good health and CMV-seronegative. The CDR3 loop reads CASSLPGQGENEQFF. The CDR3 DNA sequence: TGTGCCAGCAGCCTCCCGGGACAGGGGGAGAATGAGCAGTTCTTC.